One T cell receptor (beta chain) is described in this entry. Which antigen it targets is not known. No base qualities exist here, and no much larger clone lies one base off it. The sample belongs to a study of T cell responses to AZD1222 COVID-19 vaccine (dated by TCRdb to the early 2020s). In terms of the full investigation: A total of around 240 trial participants underwent TCR sequencing, of whom under 220 had received two doses of AZD1222 and some 25 had received two doses of the MenACWY control vaccine. Enrollment into the trials was organized by age into subgroups of 18-55, 56-69 and 70-plus years, and those subgroups contained roughly 150, 30 and 60 TCR-sequenced participants, respectively. Broad study findings and their caveats: Reportedly, almost half of the unique spike-specific TCRs recognized epitopes lying outside the regions that are mutated in the B.1.351 and B.1.1.7 variants. Because no day 14 peak-response samples were available, repertoires were characterized only after the peak T cell response. Participants were mostly white British and included more females than males, and it was suggested by the authors that clonal diversity may have been underestimated. The whole spike protein was spanned by vaccine-associated CD4 TCRs, and dominant responses were seen in regions 160-218 and 743-854. After two AZD1222 doses, spike-specific TCR breadth and depth were significantly higher than at day 0 and than in MenACWY recipients. The 56-69-year group was small, and its depth increase did not reach significance, likely because of low power. Conclusions about previously exposed vaccinees were limited because only a handful of AZD1222 recipients were SARS-CoV-2 seropositive at baseline.

The CDR3 regions of human TCRbeta chains were analyzed by immunosequencing. The study's processing was this. Repertoire TCRs were matched against a reference library of SARS-CoV-2-specific TCRs generated with the MIRA antigen-specificity platform. Breadth meant the fraction of unique TCRs that were SARS-CoV-2-associated, whereas depth meant the fraction of total T cells that were SARS-CoV-2-associated. Using the MIRA data, every spike-specific TCR was mapped to the spike region that the TCR reacted to and assigned to either a CD4 or a CD8 class. Log10-transformed breadth and depth values were compared by one-way ANOVA with Sidak's multiple comparisons tests. The clones in this table, taken by TCRdb from immuneACCESS, are in-frame only. Not every clone is retained; where verified, under half of the shortfall comes from an unresolved V gene, and the cause of the rest is unknown. The DNA gave D and trimming, while V, J and clone size come from that table. Here the sample has about 110,000 clones; 94% occur a single time. 2.9% of the sample comes from the top ten.

The time point label of this sample denotes: about 28 days (+/-7) after the second vaccine dose. AZD1222 recipients given second doses at about 4 weeks or at about 12 weeks were pooled, since spike-specific TCR depth and breadth were not found to differ between the two schedules. The vaccinee samples were drawn from two UK trials, COV001 and COV002, one of which was a single-blind randomized controlled phase 2/3 trial testing AZD1222 (ChAdOx1 nCoV-19) in healthy adults. For TCRbeta chain sequencing, PBMC samples from trial participants were taken at day 0 and at day 28 after the second dose. CDR1 and CDR2, per the germline V gene, are MGHRA and YSYEKL. The germline V end is reduced by 9 bases and the J end by 4 bases; junction bases left unmatched: 8. The CDR3 runs 14 amino acids, cysteine and phenylalanine included. Just the 42-base CDR3 DNA is kept, in frame starting at base 1.

Specimen: peripheral blood, collected 28 days after the second AZD1222 dose. The chain is assembled from TRBV4-1 and TRBJ2-3, with TRBD1 matching 9 junction bases. The clonotype was recovered from an adult who received the AZD1222 COVID-19 vaccine. The sequenced DNA is TGCGCCAGGTGGAGGGACAGGGTGGCAGATACGCAGTATTTT. Its translation is CARWRDRVADTQYF.